Presented here are 18 T cell receptor beta chains from one specimen sequenced in a study of cytomegalovirus exposure and HLA in healthy donors. Researchers ran the PCR with 60 Vbeta and 13 Jbeta primers. Libraries were prepared by immunoSEQ multiplex PCR; TCRdb keeps only in-frame clonotypes and omits some of them. The sample shows 25,000 to 30,000 clones, and 0.71% sits with its ten largest clones. The sequencing input was PBMCs. All receptors derive from a man younger than 45 in good health and CMV-seronegative.

The V and J genes are TRBV29-1 and TRBJ2-3; perhaps TRBD2 as D (5 bases). Germline CDR1 is SQVTM and CDR2 is ANQGSEA. There are 11 residues in the CDR3. V shed 4 bases and J shed 3 bases, with 5 bases lying between them. CDR3 nucleotide sequence: TGCAGCGTTGGGGAGACAGATACGCAGTATTTT. Protein sequence: CSVGETDTQYF.

The V call is TRBV5-1, the J call TRBJ2-7; D might be TRBD2 (6 bases). The CDR3 is made up of 16 amino acids. V was shortened by 4 bases and J by 2 bases, with 19 bases between the two germline ends. Germline assignment: CDR1 SGHRS and CDR2 YFSETQ. This CDR3 is CASSPAGHQSAYEQYF. CDR3 nucleotides: TGCGCCAGCAGCCCCGCGGGGCACCAGTCGGCCTACGAGCAGTACTTC.

This chain connects TRBV14 to TRBJ2-1, with 7 bases lining up with TRBD1. CDR1 is SGHDN and CDR2 is FVKESK in the germline V gene. CDR3 length: 15 residues. Germline trimming cut 2 bases from V and 4 bases from J; bases unmatched to any gene: 5. CDR3 loop: CASSQTGTVYNEQFF. In DNA, the CDR3 is TGTGCCAGCAGCCAAACCGGGACAGTATACAATGAGCAGTTCTTC. Variable domain in full (rest from reference TRBV14 and TRBJ2-1): EAGVTQFPSHSVIEKGQTVTLRCDPISGHDNLYWYRRVMGKEIKFLLHFVKESKQDESGMPNNRFLAERTGGTYSTLKVQPAELEDSGVYFCASSQTGTVYNEQFFGPGTRLTVL.

This chain connects TRBV19 to TRBJ1-3, with 8 nucleotides matching TRBD1. The germline CDR1 and CDR2 sequences are LNHDA and SQIVND (reference sequence). V lost 5 bases, J lost 1 base, and 7 bases stayed unmatched. CDR3 length: 16 residues. The CDR3 nucleotides are TGTGCCAGTAGTCCCAACAGGGGGGGATCTGGAAACACCATATATTTT. Translating gives CASSPNRGGSGNTIYF.

The J gene is TRBJ2-5, the V gene TRBV2; the D is unclear. The CDR3 has 13 residues. The V and J ends lost 4 bases and 2 bases respectively, with 8 bases between them. Germline V gene sequence: CDR1 SNHLY, CDR2 FYNNEI. CDR3 bases: TGTGCCAGCAGTGTGGCCCAACAAGAGACCCAGTACTTC. As protein: CASSVAQQETQYF.

The rearrangement links TRBV28 to TRBJ2-7, with D uncertain. V lost 1 base and J 2 bases, leaving 15 bases between the germline ends. The CDR3 runs 16 residues. Looked up from germline, CDR1 is MDHEN and CDR2 is SYDVKM. Here the CDR3 DNA reads TGTGCCAGCAGTTTATTGGGTCTGACTGATACCTACGAGCAGTACTTC. Translated: CASSLLGLTDTYEQYF. The full variable domain, in which reference TRBV28 and TRBJ2-7 provide the parts outside the CDR3, is DVKVTQSSRYLVKRTGEKVFLECVQDMDHENMFWYRQDPGLGLRLIYFSYDVKMKEKGDIPEGYSVSREKKERFSLILESASTNQTSMYLCASSLLGLTDTYEQYFGPGTRLTVT.

The rearrangement joins TRBV5-3 to TRBJ2-7; 7 bases align to TRBD2. TRBV5-3 is an ORF; its function is uncertain. The CDR3 has 15 residues. J gave up 4 bases and V 1 base, and 8 bases lay outside the gene matches. The CDR3 is CARSLCGGRGYEQYF. The DNA of the CDR3 is TGTGCCAGAAGCTTGTGCGGAGGGAGGGGTTACGAGCAGTACTTC.

The chain carries TRBV9 and TRBJ2-1, with TRBD2 matching 7 bases. Trimming cost V 1 base and J 9 bases; bases outside gene matches: 13. The CDR3 runs 16 residues. Germline CDR1 reads SGDLS; CDR2 reads YYNGEE. DNA for the CDR3: TGTGCCAGCAGCGTAACATCTAGCGGCCTAGGAGCTGAGCAGTTCTTC. This sequence encodes CASSVTSSGLGAEQFF. Full variable domain (outside the CDR3, taken from reference TRBV9 and TRBJ2-1): DSGVTQTPKHLITATGQRVTLRCSPRSGDLSVYWYQQSLDQGLQFLIQYYNGEERAKGNILERFSAQQFPDLHSELNLSSLELGDSALYFCASSVTSSGLGAEQFFGPGTRLTVL.

The chain carries TRBV28 and TRBJ2-5; 7 bases match TRBD2. The DNA end favors TRBJ2-7, so the J call may be wrong. Looked up from germline, CDR1 is MDHEN and CDR2 is SYDVKM. The CDR3 has 14 residues. The CDR3 nucleotides read TGTGCCAGCAGTTTTGCGGCGGGAGTAAACGAGCAGTACTTC. Its protein is CASSFAAGVNEQYF.

V is TRBV21-1 and J is TRBJ1-2; TRBD1 is taken as the D call from the table, unchecked against the DNA. TRBV21-1 is recorded as a pseudogene. This CDR3 region has 16 residues. CDR3 DNA: TGTGCCAGCAGCCCCCGGAGGGGGACAGGGACCTATGGCTACACCTTC. It yields the protein CASSPRRGTGTYGYTF.

The rearrangement joins TRBV9 to TRBJ2-7; 9 bases map to TRBD2. CDR3 length: 13 residues. Germline V lookup: CDR1 SGDLS, CDR2 YYNGEE. V lost 2 bases and J lost 5; bases outside the gene matches: 2. The CDR3 DNA follows: TGTGCCAGCAGCGTGAGGACTAGCGACGAGCAGTACTTC. Its protein product is CASSVRTSDEQYF.

The chain combines TRBV7-2 with TRBJ2-7; 11 positions agree with TRBD2. Germline values: CDR1 SGHTA, CDR2 FQGNSA. The CDR3 consists of 15 residues. Trimming took 0 bases from V and 5 from J; bases not matched to a gene: 3. CDR3 loop: CASSLAGTSGHEQYF. The CDR3 DNA reads TGTGCCAGCAGCTTAGCAGGGACTAGCGGCCACGAGCAGTACTTC.

The chain couples TRBV6-5 to TRBJ1-1, with TRBD1 identical over 10 bases. The germline V gene has CDR1 MNHEY and CDR2 SVGAGI. This CDR3 is 15 amino acids long. V gave up 0 bases and J gave up 5 bases; unmatched junction bases: 3. This chain's CDR3 is CASSYSRTGGTEAFF. The DNA of the CDR3 is TGTGCCAGCAGTTACTCCAGGACAGGGGGAACTGAAGCTTTCTTT.

This chain joins TRBV10-2 and TRBJ2-2; 10 bases fit TRBD2. The V gene's germline CDR1 is WSHSY and CDR2 SAAADI. This CDR3 has 15 residues. After removal of 6 bases from V and 5 bases from J, the junction contained 6 bases not matched to a gene. The CDR3: CASSRSGRGTGELFF. The CDR3 coding sequence is TGCGCCAGCAGCCGAAGCGGGAGGGGGACCGGGGAGCTGTTTTTT.

The J gene is TRBJ2-7, the V gene TRBV7-8; perhaps TRBD1 as D (6 bases). CDR1 and CDR2 from the germline V gene are SGHVS and FQNEAQ. The CDR3 consists of 20 residues. V lost 0 bases to trimming and J lost 0 bases, with 24 bases between them. The CDR3 DNA sequence: TGTGCCAGCAGCTTAGCGGCTCCAGGTAGGGGACAAACCACCTCCTACGAGCAGTACTTC. The encoded protein is CASSLAAPGRGQTTSYEQYF.

CDR3 nucleotides: TGCGCCAGCAGCTTGGAGGGGGTTACCTACAATGAGCAGTTCTTC. It yields the protein CASSLEGVTYNEQFF. The rearrangement joins TRBV5-1 to TRBJ2-1; the D gene is possibly TRBD1 (6 bases). V lost 0 bases and J 2 bases, leaving 9 bases between the germline ends. This CDR3 has 15 amino acids. Germline CDR1 SGHRS, CDR2 YFSETQ.

As DNA, the CDR3 is TGTGCCAGCAGTCCACTAGCGGGAGGGCCCTACGAGCAGTACTTC. It codes for CASSPLAGGPYEQYF. This chain joins TRBV28 and TRBJ2-7; 13 bases match TRBD2. Germline CDR1 MDHEN, CDR2 SYDVKM. CDR3 length equals 15 residues. V shed 5 bases, J shed 2 bases, and the junction held 3 bases outside the gene matches.

The chain employs TRBV29-1 and TRBJ1-2, with 7 bases fitting TRBD1. CDR1 and CDR2 (germline): SQVTM, ANQGSEA. The CDR3 extends over 13 amino acids. V shed 3 bases and J 2 bases; nucleotides not matched to a gene: 3. The CDR3 loop is CSVEPTGNYGYTF. The CDR3 DNA is TGCAGCGTTGAGCCGACAGGGAACTATGGCTACACCTTC.